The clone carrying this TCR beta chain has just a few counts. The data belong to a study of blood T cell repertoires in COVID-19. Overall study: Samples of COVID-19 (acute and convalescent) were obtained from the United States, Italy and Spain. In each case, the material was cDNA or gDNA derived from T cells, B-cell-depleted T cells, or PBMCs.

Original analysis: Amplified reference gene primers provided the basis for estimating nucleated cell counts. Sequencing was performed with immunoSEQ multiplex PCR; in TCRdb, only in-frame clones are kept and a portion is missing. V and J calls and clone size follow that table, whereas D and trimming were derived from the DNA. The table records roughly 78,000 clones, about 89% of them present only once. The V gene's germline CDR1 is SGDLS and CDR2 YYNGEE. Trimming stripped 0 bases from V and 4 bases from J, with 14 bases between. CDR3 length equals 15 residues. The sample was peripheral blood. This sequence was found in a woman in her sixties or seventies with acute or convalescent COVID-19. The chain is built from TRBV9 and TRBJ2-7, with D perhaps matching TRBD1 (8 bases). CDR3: CASSVGTGGDYEQYF. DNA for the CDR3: TGTGCCAGCAGCGTAGGAACAGGGGGGGATTACGAGCAGTACTTC.